This record looks at one T cell receptor beta chain sequence and its context. Antigen specificity is unknown. The data were taken from a study of identical twins. Study-level points and caveats: For monozygotic twins, models underestimated out-of-frame TCR alpha sharing. Where out-of-frame alpha sequences were twin-shared, they showed excess low generation probability.

TCRdb called the 5' RACE reads again in MiXCR, with one record for every CDR3 protein. The profile covers about 890,000 distinct CDR3 sequences, with 12% appearing a single time and around 1.6% taken by the ten largest. The donors were all healthy and Caucasian. The same specimen was also included in a second study, on yellow fever vaccine responses in identical twins. That study adds: Vaccine T cell responses of twins reportedly seemed partly convergent and partly personalized.

The sequencing sample was made of PBMCs. This TCR was recovered from a woman younger than 35 in good health.

The CDR3 here is CASNHGGHREQFF. The CDR3 DNA reads TGTGCCAGCAATCACGGGGGCCATAGGGAGCAGTTCTTC. The rearrangement joins TRBV27 to TRBJ2-1; either TRBD1 or TRBD2 may supply D (6 bases each). This CDR3 is 13 amino acids long. CDR1 MNHEY and CDR2 SMNVEV come from the germline V gene (reference sequence). Trimming removed 7 bases from V and 10 bases from J, with 17 bases in between.